This T cell receptor beta chain was retrieved from a study of blood T cell repertoires in COVID-19. In the authors' workflow: Estimates of nucleated cell counts were drawn from the amplification of reference gene primers. Assay: immunoSEQ multiplex PCR; the TCRdb copy retains only in-frame clones and omits some. The D gene and trimming were derived from the DNA, and the V and J assignments and clone size from that table. This table holds 380,000 or so clones, around 90% found once. CDR1 and CDR2 (germline): LNHDA, SQIVND (reference sequence). The CDR3 totals 15 residues. V shed 7 bases and J 8 bases; nucleotides not matched to a gene: 14.

The chain has TRBV19 and TRBJ1-3; 7 bases are a match to TRBD1. The source is a man aged 35 to 55 with acute or convalescent COVID-19. Sequenced: peripheral blood. Here the CDR3 DNA reads TGTGCCAGTAAATCGACCAGGGGGGTCGGGCACACCATATATTTT. Translation gives CASKSTRGVGHTIYF.